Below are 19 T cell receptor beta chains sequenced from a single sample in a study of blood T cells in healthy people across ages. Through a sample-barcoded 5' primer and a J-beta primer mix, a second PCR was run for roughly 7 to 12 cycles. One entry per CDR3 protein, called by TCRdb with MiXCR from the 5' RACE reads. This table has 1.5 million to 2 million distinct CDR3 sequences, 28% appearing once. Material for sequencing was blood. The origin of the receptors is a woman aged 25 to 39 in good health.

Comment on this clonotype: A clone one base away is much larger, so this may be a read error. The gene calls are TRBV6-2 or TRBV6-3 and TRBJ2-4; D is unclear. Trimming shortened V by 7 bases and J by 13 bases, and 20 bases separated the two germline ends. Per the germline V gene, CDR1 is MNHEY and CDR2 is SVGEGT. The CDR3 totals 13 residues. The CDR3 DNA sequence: TGTGCCAGCACCATCGGTTCCTACAATGAGCAGTACTTC. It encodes CASTIGSYNEQYF.

CDR3 amino acids: CAISQPSTDTQYF. The CDR3 region has the DNA TGTGCCATCAGCCAGCCTAGCACAGATACGCAGTATTTT. The chain links TRBV10-3 to TRBJ2-3; D unresolved. There are 13 residues in the CDR3. Germline CDR1 is ENHRY and CDR2 is SYGVKD. V was clipped by 6 bases and J by 0 bases, with 7 bases between them.

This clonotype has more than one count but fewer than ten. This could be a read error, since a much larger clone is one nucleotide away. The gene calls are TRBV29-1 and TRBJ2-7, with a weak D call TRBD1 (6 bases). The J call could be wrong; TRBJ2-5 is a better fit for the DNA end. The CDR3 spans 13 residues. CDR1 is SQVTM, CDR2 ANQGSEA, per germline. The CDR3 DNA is TGCAGCGTTGTCGCACAGGGATGTGGGACCCAGTACTTC. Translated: CSVVAQGCGTQYF.

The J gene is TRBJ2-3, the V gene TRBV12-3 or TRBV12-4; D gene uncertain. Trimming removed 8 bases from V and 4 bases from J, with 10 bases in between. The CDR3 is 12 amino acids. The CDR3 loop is CASFFTADTQYF. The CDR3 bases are TGTGCCAGCTTTTTCACGGCAGATACGCAGTATTTT.

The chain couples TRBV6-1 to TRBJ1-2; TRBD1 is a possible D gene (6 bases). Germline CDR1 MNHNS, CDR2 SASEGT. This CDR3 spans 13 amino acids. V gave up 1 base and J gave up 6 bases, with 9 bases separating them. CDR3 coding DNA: TGTGCCAGCAGTGAAGACAGGGCGAATGGCTACACCTTC. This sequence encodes CASSEDRANGYTF.

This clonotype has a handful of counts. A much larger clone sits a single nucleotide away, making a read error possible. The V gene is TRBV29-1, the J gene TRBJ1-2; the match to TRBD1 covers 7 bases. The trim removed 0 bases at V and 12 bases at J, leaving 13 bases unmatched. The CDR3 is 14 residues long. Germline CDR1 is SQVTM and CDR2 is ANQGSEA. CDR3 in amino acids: CSVEDAVKGGGNTF. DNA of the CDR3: TGCAGCGTTGAAGATGCCGTAAAGGGAGGGGGCAACACCTTC.

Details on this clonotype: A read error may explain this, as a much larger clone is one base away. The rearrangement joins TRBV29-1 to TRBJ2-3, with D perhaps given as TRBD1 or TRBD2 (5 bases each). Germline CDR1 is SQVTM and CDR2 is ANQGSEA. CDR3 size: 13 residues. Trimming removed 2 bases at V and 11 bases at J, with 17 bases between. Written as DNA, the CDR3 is TGCAGCGTTGAACGCCGGGACCCCCATATGCAGTATTTT. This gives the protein CSVERRDPHMQYF.

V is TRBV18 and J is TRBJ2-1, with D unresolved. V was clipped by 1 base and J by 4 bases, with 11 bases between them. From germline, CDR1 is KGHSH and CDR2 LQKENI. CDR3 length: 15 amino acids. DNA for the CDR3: TGTGCCAGCTCACCACTGGACGTGGGGTACAATGAGCAGTTCTTC. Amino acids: CASSPLDVGYNEQFF.

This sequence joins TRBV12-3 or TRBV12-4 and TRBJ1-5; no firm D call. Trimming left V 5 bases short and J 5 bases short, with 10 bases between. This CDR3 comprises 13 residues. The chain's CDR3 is CASSITRDQPQHF. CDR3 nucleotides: TGTGCCAGCAGTATTACACGAGATCAGCCCCAGCATTTT.

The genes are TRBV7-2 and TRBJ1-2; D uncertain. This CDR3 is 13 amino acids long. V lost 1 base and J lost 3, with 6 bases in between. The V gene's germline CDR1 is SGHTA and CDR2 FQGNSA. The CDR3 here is CASSLDHYYGYTF. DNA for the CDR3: TGTGCCAGCAGCTTAGACCACTACTATGGCTACACCTTC. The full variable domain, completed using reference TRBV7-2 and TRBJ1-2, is GAGVSQSPSNKVTEKGKDVELRCDPISGHTALYWYRQSLGQGLEFLIYFQGNSAPDKSGLPSDRFSAERTGGSVSTLTIQRTQQEDSAVYLCASSLDHYYGYTFGSGTRLTVV.

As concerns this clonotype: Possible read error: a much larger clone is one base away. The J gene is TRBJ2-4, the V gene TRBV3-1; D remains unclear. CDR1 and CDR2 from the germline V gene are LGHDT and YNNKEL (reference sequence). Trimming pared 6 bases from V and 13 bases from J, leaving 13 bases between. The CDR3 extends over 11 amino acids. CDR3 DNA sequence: TGTGCCAGCAGGGGCCTGGAGAAGCAGTACTTC. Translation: CASRGLEKQYF.

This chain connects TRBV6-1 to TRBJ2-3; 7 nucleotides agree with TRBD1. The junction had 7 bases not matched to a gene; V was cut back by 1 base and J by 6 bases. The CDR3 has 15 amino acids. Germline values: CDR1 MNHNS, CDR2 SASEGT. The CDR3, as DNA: TGTGCCAGCAGTGAAGGAGTACAGGGGACCGATACGCAGTATTTT. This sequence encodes CASSEGVQGTDTQYF.

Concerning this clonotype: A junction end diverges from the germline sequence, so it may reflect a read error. CDR3 DNA: TGTGCCACCATCAGAGATAGGGGCAGCCAAGAGACCCAGTACTTC. Amino acid sequence: CATIRDRGSQETQYF. V and J are TRBV15 and TRBJ2-5, with a weak D call TRBD1 (5 bases). The CDR3 consists of 15 residues. In germline, CDR1 is LNHNV, CDR2 YYDKDF (reference sequence).

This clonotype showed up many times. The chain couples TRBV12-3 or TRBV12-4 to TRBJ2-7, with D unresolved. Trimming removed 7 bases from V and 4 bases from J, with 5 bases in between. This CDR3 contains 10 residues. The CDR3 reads CASNPYEQYF. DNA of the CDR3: TGTGCCAGCAACCCGTACGAGCAGTACTTC.

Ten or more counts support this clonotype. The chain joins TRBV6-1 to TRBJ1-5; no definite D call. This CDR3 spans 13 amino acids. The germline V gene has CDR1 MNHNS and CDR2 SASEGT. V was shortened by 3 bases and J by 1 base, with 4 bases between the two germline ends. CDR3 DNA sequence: TGTGCCAGCAGTGAGAGAAGCAATCAGCCCCAGCATTTT. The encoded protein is CASSERSNQPQHF.

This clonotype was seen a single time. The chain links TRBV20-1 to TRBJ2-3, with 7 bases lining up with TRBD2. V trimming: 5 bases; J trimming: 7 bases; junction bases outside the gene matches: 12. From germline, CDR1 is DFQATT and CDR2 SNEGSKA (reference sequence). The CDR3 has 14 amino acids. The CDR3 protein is CSAGGGSGTHTQYF. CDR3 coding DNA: TGCAGTGCTGGAGGCGGGAGTGGGACGCATACGCAGTATTTT.

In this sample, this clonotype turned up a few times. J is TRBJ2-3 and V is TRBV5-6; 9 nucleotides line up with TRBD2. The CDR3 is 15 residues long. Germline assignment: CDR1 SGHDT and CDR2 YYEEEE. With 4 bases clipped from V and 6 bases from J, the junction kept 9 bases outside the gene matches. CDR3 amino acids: CASSLPGLAPDTQYF. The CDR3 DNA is TGTGCCAGCAGCCTCCCGGGACTAGCCCCCGATACGCAGTATTTT.

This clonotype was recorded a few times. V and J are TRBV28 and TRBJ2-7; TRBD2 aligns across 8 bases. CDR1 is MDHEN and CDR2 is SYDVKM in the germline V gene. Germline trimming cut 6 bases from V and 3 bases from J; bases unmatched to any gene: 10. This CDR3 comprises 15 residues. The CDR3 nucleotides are TGTGCCAGCAGACTACCGGGGGGGTCCTACTACGAGCAGTACTTC. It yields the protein CASRLPGGSYYEQYF.

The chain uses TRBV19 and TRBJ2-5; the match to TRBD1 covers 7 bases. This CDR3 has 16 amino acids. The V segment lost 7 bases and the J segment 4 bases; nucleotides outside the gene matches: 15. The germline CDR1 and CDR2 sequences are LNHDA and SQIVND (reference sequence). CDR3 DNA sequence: TGTGCCAGTACCTCAACCGACAGGGATCCAATAGAGACCCAGTACTTC. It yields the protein CASTSTDRDPIETQYF.